The subject of this entry is one T cell receptor beta chain. These data belong to a study of technical replicates of blood from several donors. The CDR3 extends over 14 amino acids. The germline gives CDR1 SQVTM, CDR2 ANQGSEA. The trim removed 2 bases at V and 5 bases at J, leaving 4 bases unmatched. Profiling relied on immunoSEQ multiplex PCR, and the TCRdb table lists in-frame clones only, not all of them. The repertoire holds some 87,000 clones, with 85% to 95% as singletons. The sample taken for sequencing was T cells isolated from PBMCs. The chain carries TRBV29-1 and TRBJ2-1; TRBD2 matches at 9 bases. The TCR sequence derives from a human donor in good health. For the CDR3, the DNA is TGCAGCGTTGAACCAGCTAGCGGGGACAATGAGCAGTTCTTC. The encoded protein is CSVEPASGDNEQFF.